This TCR beta chain was sequenced for a study of T cells after yellow fever vaccination. Study at large: Some fractions had low cell numbers, and these were prepared with SMART-Seq v4 Ultra Low Input.

Each CDR3 protein gets one entry after TCRdb re-called the 5' RACE reads with MiXCR. Here the sample spans approximately 510,000 distinct CDR3 sequences, around a fifth being singletons. This clonotype was seen only a few times. This CDR3 has 12 amino acids. This receptor was identified in a man between 18 and 29 years old who received the YFV17D yellow fever vaccine. The V call is TRBV21-1, the J call TRBJ2-1; the listed D gene, TRBD2, was not tested against the DNA. TRBV21-1 is a pseudogene locus. The specimen was PBMCs, collected approximately 20 days after the first yellow fever vaccination. The CDR3 protein is CASNLAGNEQFF. The CDR3, as DNA: TGTGCCAGCAATCTAGCGGGCAATGAGCAGTTCTTC.